One and the same sample provided the 16 T cell receptor beta chains below, sequenced in a study of CD8 T cells in Susac syndrome. Random hexamers were used to reverse transcribe 0.5 to 1 ug of RNA. TCRdb re-analysed the immunoSEQ multiplex PCR reads in MiXCR, keeping a single row per CDR3 protein. The data contain more than 90,000 distinct CDR3 sequences, about 92% of them singletons. Material: CD4+ T cells from PBMCs. The source of these receptors is a human donor with multiple sclerosis.

This sequence joins TRBV3-1 and TRBJ2-3, with a tentative D call TRBD1 (7 bases). CDR1 and CDR2 from the germline V gene are LGHDT and YNNKEL (reference sequence). V was pared by 8 bases and J by 4 bases, with 10 bases between. This CDR3 is built from 12 residues. The CDR3 protein is CASGRGADTQYF. The DNA of the CDR3 is TGTGCCAGCGGCAGGGGGGCAGATACGCAGTATTTT.

The chain joins TRBV7-9 to TRBJ1-3; 9 bases align to TRBD1. Germline V gives CDR1 SEHNR, CDR2 FQNEAQ (reference sequence). The V and J ends lost 5 bases and 4 bases, in that order; junction bases with no gene match: 6. This CDR3 has 15 residues. CDR3 sequence (DNA): TGTGCCAGCAGCCATTCCGGACAGGGGGGAAACACCATATATTTT. It encodes CASSHSGQGGNTIYF.

This chain uses TRBV21-1 with TRBJ1-1; the D call TRBD1 from the table was never checked on the DNA. TRBV21-1 is classified as a pseudogene. The CDR3 contains 15 residues. The CDR3 spells CAPSIPLERNTEAFF. As DNA, the CDR3 is TGTGCCCCCTCTATCCCCCTGGAACGGAATACTGAAGCTTTCTTT.

This chain uses TRBV10-3 with TRBJ2-1; a weak D match, TRBD2 (6 bases). Trimming shortened V by 6 bases and J by 7 bases, and 13 bases separated the two germline ends. The germline CDR1 and CDR2 sequences are ENHRY and SYGVKD. This CDR3 spans 13 amino acids. CDR3 sequence (DNA): TGTGCCATCAGATCGGCCGGGGGAAATGAGCAGTTCTTC. Translating gives CAIRSAGGNEQFF.

The CDR3 DNA sequence: TGTGCCAGCAGTTTACAGACAACGAATCAGCCCCAGCATTTT. Protein sequence: CASSLQTTNQPQHF. The chain employs TRBV6-2 or TRBV6-3 and TRBJ1-5; D call uncertain. This CDR3 has 14 amino acids. V was pared by 4 bases and J by 4 bases, with 11 bases between. Germline V gene sequence: CDR1 MNHEY, CDR2 SVGEGT.

J is TRBJ1-1 and V is TRBV30, with D possibly TRBD1 on 6 matching bases. V shed 0 bases and J shed 9 bases, with 14 bases lying between them. The CDR3 totals 13 residues. Per the germline V gene, CDR1 is GTSNPN and CDR2 is SVGIG (reference sequence). The CDR3 spells CAWSVGLGGQAFF. CDR3 bases: TGTGCCTGGAGTGTAGGTCTAGGGGGGCAAGCTTTCTTT.

The chain joins TRBV3-1 to TRBJ2-6; D is undetermined. Trimming removed 7 bases at V and 1 base at J, with 8 bases between. This CDR3 comprises 14 residues. CDR1 LGHDT and CDR2 YNNKEL come from the germline V gene (reference sequence). CDR3 protein: CASTTVSGANVLTF. CDR3 in DNA: TGTGCCAGCACCACCGTATCTGGGGCCAACGTCCTGACTTTC. Filled out from reference TRBV3-1 and TRBJ2-6, the complete variable domain reads DTAVSQTPKYLVTQMGNDKSIKCEQNLGHDTMYWYKQDSKKFLKIMFSYNNKELIINETVPNRFSPKSPDKAHLNLHINSLELGDSAVYFCASTTVSGANVLTFGAGSRLTVL.

The chain links TRBV7-9 to TRBJ2-5, with D unresolved. Trimming pared 5 bases from V and 5 bases from J, leaving 15 bases between. Per the germline V gene, CDR1 is SEHNR and CDR2 is FQNEAQ (reference sequence). The CDR3 sequence is 14 residues long. The CDR3 protein is CASSQASGIETQYF. The CDR3 DNA follows: TGTGCCAGCAGCCAAGCGTCGGGTATCGAGACCCAGTACTTC. Using reference TRBV7-9 and TRBJ2-5 for the parts outside the CDR3, the full variable domain is DTGVSQNPRHKITKRGQNVTFRCDPISEHNRLYWYRQTLGQGPEFLTYFQNEAQLEKSRLLSDRFSAERPKGSFSTLEIQRTEQGDSAMYLCASSQASGIETQYFGPGTRLLVL.

The chain employs TRBV3-1 and TRBJ2-5, with 9 nucleotides matching TRBD2. Germline values: CDR1 LGHDT, CDR2 YNNKEL (reference sequence). The length of the CDR3 is 16 residues. V lost 3 bases, J lost 4 bases, and 9 bases stayed unmatched. The CDR3 is CASSHASGLAGETQYF. The CDR3, as DNA: TGTGCCAGCAGCCACGCCTCGGGACTAGCAGGAGAGACCCAGTACTTC.

The rearrangement links TRBV7-8 to TRBJ1-5; D is undetermined. The CDR3 covers 16 residues. V was cut by 1 base and J by 6 bases, with 16 bases left in between. Germline CDR1 and CDR2: SGHVS and FQNEAQ. CDR3 nucleotides: TGTGCCAGCAGCTTAGGGTTCGGAGGTCGGGGTCAGCCCCAGCATTTT. This encodes CASSLGFGGRGQPQHF.

V and J are TRBV12-3 or TRBV12-4 and TRBJ2-3; no clear D. V was trimmed by 1 base and J by 7 bases, leaving 3 bases between them. The CDR3 length is 11 residues. CDR3 sequence: CASSLGYTQYF. In DNA form, the CDR3 reads TGTGCCAGCAGTTTAGGCTATACGCAGTATTTT.

The CDR3 sequence: CASSLSPGETQYF. The DNA of the CDR3 is TGTGCCAGCAGTCTCTCCCCGGGAGAGACCCAGTACTTC. This sequence joins TRBV25-1 and TRBJ2-5; D unresolved. Germline-derived CDR1 and CDR2 are MGHDK and SYGVNS. The length of the CDR3 is 13 residues. V gave up 5 bases and J gave up 4 bases, with 11 bases separating them.

This chain links TRBV18 with TRBJ2-6; 8 bases align to TRBD2. With V trimmed by 6 bases and J by 0 bases, 10 bases remained unmatched. CDR1 and CDR2 from the germline V gene are KGHSH and LQKENI. The CDR3 loop spans 18 amino acids. The CDR3 DNA follows: TGTGCCAGCTCGTCGAGCGGGGGTGTGTTCTCTGGGGCCAACGTCCTGACTTTC. The encoded protein is CASSSSGGVFSGANVLTF.

J is TRBJ2-7 and V is TRBV29-1, with D perhaps assigned TRBD1 or TRBD2 (5 bases each). CDR3 length: 11 amino acids. The V end was cut by 7 bases, the J end by 6 bases, with 13 bases between. In germline, CDR1 is SQVTM, CDR2 ANQGSEA. CDR3 in DNA: TGCAGCGCCGCCGTTGGGGGCGAGCAGTACTTC. Translated, it gives CSAAVGGEQYF.

This chain links TRBV9 with TRBJ1-1; TRBD1 matches 8 bases. After removal of 4 bases from V and 4 bases from J, the junction contained 6 bases not matched to a gene. There are 14 residues in the CDR3. Germline CDR1 is SGDLS and CDR2 is YYNGEE. DNA for the CDR3: TGTGCCAGCAGCACAGGGGGTAAGGGCACTGAAGCTTTCTTT. Protein: CASSTGGKGTEAFF.

V is TRBV6-6 and J is TRBJ2-7; the match to TRBD1 covers 7 bases. With V trimmed by 8 bases and J by 7 bases, 14 bases remained unmatched. The CDR3 contains 14 residues. Germline CDR1 reads MNHNY; CDR2 reads SVGAGI (reference sequence). CDR3 sequence: CASRRGGPHGEQYF. Here the CDR3 DNA reads TGTGCCAGCCGCCGAGGGGGCCCTCATGGGGAGCAGTACTTC.